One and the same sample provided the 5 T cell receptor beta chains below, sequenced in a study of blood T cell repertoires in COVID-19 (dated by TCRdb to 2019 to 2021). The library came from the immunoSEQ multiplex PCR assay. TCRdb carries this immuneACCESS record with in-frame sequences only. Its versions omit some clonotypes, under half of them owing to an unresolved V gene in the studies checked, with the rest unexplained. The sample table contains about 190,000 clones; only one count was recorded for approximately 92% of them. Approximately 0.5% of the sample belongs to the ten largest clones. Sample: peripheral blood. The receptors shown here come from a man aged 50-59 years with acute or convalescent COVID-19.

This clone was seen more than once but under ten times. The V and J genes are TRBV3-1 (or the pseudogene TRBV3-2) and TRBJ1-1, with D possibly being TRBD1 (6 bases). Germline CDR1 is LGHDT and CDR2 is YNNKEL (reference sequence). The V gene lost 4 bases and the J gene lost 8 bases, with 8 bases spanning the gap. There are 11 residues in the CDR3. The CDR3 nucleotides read TGTGCCAGCAGCCGGGGGACAGAAGCTTTCTTT. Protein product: CASSRGTEAFF.

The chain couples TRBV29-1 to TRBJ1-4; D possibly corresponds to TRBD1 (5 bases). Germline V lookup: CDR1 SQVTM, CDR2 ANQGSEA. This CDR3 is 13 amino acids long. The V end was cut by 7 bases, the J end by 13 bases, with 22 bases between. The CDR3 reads CSAQGRAGGGLFF. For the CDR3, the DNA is TGCAGCGCCCAGGGACGGGCTGGGGGGGGACTGTTTTTT.

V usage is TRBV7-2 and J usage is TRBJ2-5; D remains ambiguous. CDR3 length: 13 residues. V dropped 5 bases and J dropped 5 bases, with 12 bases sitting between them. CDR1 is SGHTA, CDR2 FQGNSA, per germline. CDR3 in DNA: TGTGCCAGCAGCAGCGACCTTCCGGAGACCCAGTACTTC. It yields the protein CASSSDLPETQYF.

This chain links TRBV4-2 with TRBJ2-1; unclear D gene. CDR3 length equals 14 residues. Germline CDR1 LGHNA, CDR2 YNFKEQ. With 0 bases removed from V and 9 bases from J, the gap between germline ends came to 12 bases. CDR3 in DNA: TGTGCCAGCAGCCAAGATCCCGGGTCCGGTGAGCAGTTCTTC. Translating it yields CASSQDPGSGEQFF.

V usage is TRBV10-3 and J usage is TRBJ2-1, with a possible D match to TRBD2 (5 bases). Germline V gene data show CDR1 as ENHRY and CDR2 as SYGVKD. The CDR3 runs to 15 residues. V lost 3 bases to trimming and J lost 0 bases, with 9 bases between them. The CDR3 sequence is CAISDGLRSYNEQFF. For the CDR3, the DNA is TGTGCCATCAGTGATGGACTCCGCTCCTACAATGAGCAGTTCTTC.